One sample yielded the 31 T cell receptor beta chains listed below, sequenced in a study of blood T cell repertoires in COVID-19. Here immunoSEQ multiplex PCR was the method, and the copy in TCRdb shows in-frame clones only, minus some. The sample comprises about 180,000 clones, around 84% of which are singletons, and around 15% rests with the top ten. Sequenced material: PBMCs or T cells enriched from blood (not recorded which). The receptors originated from a man between 50 and 59 years old who had recovered from COVID-19.

This clone appeared a few times. This chain connects TRBV5-1 to TRBJ2-3, with TRBD2 matching 16 bases. Unmatched junction bases numbered 4, after V lost 4 bases and J lost 2 bases. The CDR3 covers 17 residues. Germline-derived CDR1 and CDR2 are SGHRS and YFSETQ. CDR3 sequence: CASSEGLAGGVTDTQYF. As DNA, the CDR3 is TGCGCCAGCAGCGAGGGACTAGCGGGGGGGGTCACAGATACGCAGTATTTT.

The CDR3: CASRKQGALDGYTF. The CDR3 DNA reads as TGTGCCAGCAGGAAACAGGGGGCACTCGATGGCTACACCTTC. The chain uses TRBV2 and TRBJ1-2, with 9 nucleotides matching TRBD1. V trimming: 6 bases; J trimming: 6 bases; junction bases outside the gene matches: 8. CDR3 size: 14 residues. Germline V gene data show CDR1 as SNHLY and CDR2 as FYNNEI.

This clone was picked up one time. This sequence joins TRBV7-9 and TRBJ1-6, with 7 bases aligning to TRBD1. The germline CDR1 and CDR2 sequences are SEHNR and FQNEAQ (reference sequence). CDR3 length: 14 residues. Unmatched junction bases numbered 4, after V lost 1 base and J lost 10 bases. The CDR3: CASSLGQGGSPLHF. Here the CDR3 DNA reads TGTGCCAGCAGCTTAGGACAGGGTGGATCACCCCTCCACTTT.

This clone was found once. The chain recombines TRBV28 with TRBJ2-1, with TRBD1 as a possible D gene (6 bases). Trimming pared 5 bases from V and 8 bases from J, leaving 16 bases between. This CDR3 region has 14 residues. CDR1 and CDR2 from the germline V gene are MDHEN and SYDVKM. CDR3 DNA sequence: TGTGCCAGCAGTCAAAACAGGGTAAGAGATGAGCAGTTCTTC. Amino acid sequence: CASSQNRVRDEQFF.

This chain links TRBV10-3 with TRBJ2-1, with TRBD2 matching over 9 bases. The ends lost 5 bases at V and 4 bases at J; junction bases unmatched: 6. CDR3 length: 15 amino acids. Germline V gene lookup returns CDR1 ENHRY and CDR2 SYGVKD. CDR3 residues: CAISPSGGSYNEQFF. The CDR3 DNA follows: TGTGCCATCAGTCCGAGCGGGGGGTCGTACAATGAGCAGTTCTTC.

This clone was recorded at least ten times. The chain joins TRBV15 to TRBJ1-2; no clear D gene. The V gene lost 3 bases and the J gene lost 4 bases, with 18 bases spanning the gap. The CDR3 covers 16 residues. From germline, CDR1 is LNHNV and CDR2 YYDKDF (reference sequence). Here the CDR3 DNA reads TGTGCCACCAGCAGGGACTCCGATAAACCGGGCTATGGCTACACCTTC. Its translation is CATSRDSDKPGYGYTF.

The chain is built from TRBV24-1 and TRBJ2-2; no clear D. The CDR3 has 12 amino acids. Looked up from germline, CDR1 is KGHDR and CDR2 is SFDVKD. The V and J ends lost 6 bases and 6 bases respectively, with 7 bases between them. The CDR3 nucleotides are TGTGCCACCAGTAGTGGGCCCGGGGAGCTGTTTTTT. Its translation: CATSSGPGELFF.

This clone was seen a handful of times. The chain has TRBV28 and TRBJ1-1, with D tentatively TRBD1 (5 bases). V gave up 0 bases and J gave up 4 bases, with 9 bases separating them. The CDR3 runs 14 residues. Germline CDR1 and CDR2: MDHEN and SYDVKM. The CDR3 DNA sequence: TGTGCCAGCAGTTTATGGCCCCAGGGCACTGAAGCTTTCTTT. Translation gives CASSLWPQGTEAFF.

V usage is TRBV30 and J usage is TRBJ1-1; D remains ambiguous. The V gene lost 0 bases and the J gene lost 5 bases, with 13 bases spanning the gap. The CDR3 is made up of 14 amino acids. Germline V gives CDR1 GTSNPN, CDR2 SVGIG (reference sequence). The CDR3 loop is CAWSVRKGRTEAFF. CDR3 sequence (DNA): TGTGCCTGGAGTGTACGGAAAGGGAGAACTGAAGCTTTCTTT.

The V call is TRBV7-8, the J call TRBJ1-1; D may be TRBD1 (6 bases). Trimming stripped 1 base from V and 3 bases from J, with 12 bases between. The CDR3 totals 15 residues. CDR1 is SGHVS and CDR2 is FQNEAQ in the germline V gene. The CDR3 nucleotides read TGTGCCAGCAGCTTAGTAGGGGGTTTTGACACTGAAGCTTTCTTT. Its translation: CASSLVGGFDTEAFF.

This sequence joins TRBV5-1 and TRBJ1-1, with D possibly matching TRBD1 (5 bases). Trimming removed 4 bases at V and 4 bases at J, with 14 bases between. CDR3 length equals 14 residues. Germline values: CDR1 SGHRS, CDR2 YFSETQ. The CDR3 loop is CASSGQVGGTEAFF. In DNA, the CDR3 is TGCGCCAGCAGCGGGCAGGTGGGGGGCACTGAAGCTTTCTTT.

This chain connects TRBV5-1 to TRBJ1-4; 10 bases map to TRBD1. With 3 bases clipped from V and 7 bases from J, the junction kept 12 bases outside the gene matches. The germline V gene encodes CDR1 SGHRS and CDR2 YFSETQ. This CDR3 has 17 residues. The CDR3: CASSSNGGTGVLEKLFF. In DNA form, the CDR3 reads TGCGCCAGCAGCTCCAACGGAGGGACAGGGGTTCTTGAAAAACTGTTTTTT.

This clone has a single count. The chain combines TRBV6-6 with TRBJ2-1, with 7 bases matching TRBD1. Looked up from germline, CDR1 is MNHNY and CDR2 is SVGAGI (reference sequence). The CDR3 consists of 15 residues. V lost 5 bases and J lost 9; bases outside the gene matches: 13. CDR3 coding DNA: TGTGCCAGCAGTCCAACAGGGGCATGGAGTAGTGAGCAGTTCTTC. It specifies CASSPTGAWSSEQFF.

The chain couples TRBV19 to TRBJ2-7; a possible D gene is TRBD2 (5 bases). The V end lost 4 bases, the J end lost 3 bases, and 10 bases lay between the germline ends. Per germline, CDR1 LNHDA and CDR2 SQIVND (reference sequence). CDR3 length: 13 residues. This CDR3 is CASSRRQSYEQYF. CDR3 nucleotide sequence: TGTGCCAGTAGTAGGAGGCAGAGCTACGAGCAGTACTTC.

The CDR3 region has the DNA TGTGCCAGCAGTTTTGGAGGAAATTTTGGCTACACCTTC. Protein sequence: CASSFGGNFGYTF. The chain uses TRBV6-5 and TRBJ1-2; D is uncertain. Between the trimmed V and J ends, which lost 4 bases and 7 bases, there was a span of 13 bases. This CDR3 region has 13 residues. The V gene's germline CDR1 is MNHEY and CDR2 SVGAGI.

Note on this clone: Other DNA sequences in the sample encode the same CDR3. The V and J genes are TRBV6-5 and TRBJ1-1, with D hard to call. The CDR3 spans 13 residues. V was shortened by 0 bases and J by 1 base, with 3 bases between the two germline ends. Looked up from germline, CDR1 is MNHEY and CDR2 is SVGAGI. The CDR3 reads CASSYSRNTEAFF. CDR3 bases: TGTGCCAGCAGTTACTCTAGGAACACTGAAGCTTTCTTT.

The chain combines TRBV3-1 (or the pseudogene TRBV3-2) with TRBJ2-3; 11 nucleotides line up with TRBD2. CDR3 size: 18 residues. Trimming removed 5 bases from V and 6 bases from J; junction bases left unmatched: 16. CDR1 is LGHDT, CDR2 YNNKEL, per germline (reference sequence). DNA for the CDR3: TGTGCCAGCAGCATGAAACTGCTAGCGGGGGGCCAACGGGATACGCAGTATTTT. This encodes CASSMKLLAGGQRDTQYF.

The chain links TRBV29-1 to TRBJ2-2; TRBD1 agrees at 10 bases. Germline CDR1 is SQVTM and CDR2 is ANQGSEA. This CDR3 has 16 residues. V shed 5 bases, J shed 5 bases, and the junction held 11 bases outside the gene matches. The CDR3 here is CSVRTRDRGGTGELFF. CDR3 nucleotide sequence: TGCAGCGTTCGAACCCGGGACAGGGGTGGAACCGGGGAGCTGTTTTTT.

This clone was seen only once. The rearrangement links TRBV19 to TRBJ1-2; no clear D gene. V dropped 7 bases and J dropped 3 bases, with 9 bases sitting between them. Germline V gene lookup returns CDR1 LNHDA and CDR2 SQIVND (reference sequence). The CDR3 has 12 residues. The CDR3 DNA sequence: TGTGCCAGTACCCGACGGGACTATGGCTACACCTTC. Encoded protein: CASTRRDYGYTF.

CDR3 in amino acids: CASRNSGATYEQYF. The CDR3 DNA reads TGTGCCAGCAGGAACAGCGGGGCGACCTACGAGCAGTACTTC. The rearrangement uses TRBV6-5 and TRBJ2-7; TRBD2 aligns across 7 bases. Trimming cost V 6 bases and J 2 bases; bases outside gene matches: 7. CDR1 is MNHEY and CDR2 is SVGAGI in the germline V gene. CDR3 length equals 14 residues.

The V gene is TRBV19, the J gene TRBJ2-1, with 7 bases that match TRBD1. The V gene's germline CDR1 is LNHDA and CDR2 SQIVND (reference sequence). The CDR3 length is 16 residues. The V segment lost 3 bases and the J segment 7 bases; nucleotides outside the gene matches: 12. The CDR3 region has the DNA TGTGCCAGTAGTATTCATAAAGGGGGCCTATCGAATGAGCAGTTCTTC. It is translated as CASSIHKGGLSNEQFF.

The V and J genes are TRBV27 and TRBJ2-5; TRBD1 might be the D (6 bases). Germline CDR1 is MNHEY and CDR2 is SMNVEV (reference sequence). The CDR3 runs to 13 residues. V was pared by 7 bases and J by 3 bases, with 12 bases between. DNA of the CDR3: TGTGCCAGCAAGGGACACCTTAAAGAGACCCAGTACTTC. It codes for CASKGHLKETQYF.

The chain is built from TRBV28 and TRBJ2-3; the D gene is possibly TRBD2 (6 bases). Germline loops: CDR1 MDHEN, CDR2 SYDVKM. This CDR3 has 12 residues. Trimming took off 1 base at V and 10 bases at J, with 9 bases between the two ends. In DNA form, the CDR3 reads TGTGCCAGCAGTTTATTCGGAGGGCCGCAGTATTTT. It specifies CASSLFGGPQYF.

There are a few counts of this clone. CDR3 bases: TGTGCCAGCAGCCTAAGACAGGGGGCCACCTACAATGAGCAGTTCTTC. Translation: CASSLRQGATYNEQFF. The rearrangement links TRBV13 to TRBJ2-1; 10 nucleotides line up with TRBD1. The J segment lost 2 bases and the V segment lost 5 bases, leaving 6 bases of the junction unmatched. The germline gives CDR1 PRHDT, CDR2 FYEKMQ (reference sequence). CDR3 length equals 16 residues. The variable domain in full, completed from reference TRBV13 and TRBJ2-1, reads AAGVIQSPRHLIKEKRETATLKCYPIPRHDTVYWYQQGPGQDPQFLISFYEKMQSDKGSIPDRFSAQQFSDYHSELNMSSLELGDSALYFCASSLRQGATYNEQFFGPGTRLTVL.

The chain has TRBV5-1 and TRBJ1-2; D remains unclear. The germline V gene has CDR1 SGHRS and CDR2 YFSETQ. Trimming cost V 0 bases and J 0 bases, with 6 bases left between them. CDR3 size: 14 residues. In DNA, the CDR3 is TGCGCCAGCAGCTTGGCCACAGCTAACTATGGCTACACCTTC. Its protein product is CASSLATANYGYTF. The whole variable domain, filled in from reference TRBV5-1 and TRBJ1-2, reads KAGVTQTPRYLIKTRGQQVTLSCSPISGHRSVSWYQQTPGQGLQFLFEYFSETQRNKGNFPGRFSGRQFSNSRSEMNVSTLELGDSALYLCASSLATANYGYTFGSGTRLTVV.

The gene calls are TRBV14 and TRBJ2-5; 7 bases are shared with TRBD1. With 3 bases clipped from V and 5 bases from J, the junction kept 15 bases outside the gene matches. Per the germline V gene, CDR1 is SGHDN and CDR2 is FVKESK. The CDR3 has 17 amino acids. CDR3 in DNA: TGTGCCAGCAGCCACGGGGTCGGGACAGCCGGGGTGGAGACCCAGTACTTC. Translation gives CASSHGVGTAGVETQYF.

This clone was recorded once. J is TRBJ1-3 and V is TRBV6-5, with 7 bases lining up with TRBD1. The CDR3 has 13 amino acids. With V trimmed by 6 bases and J by 3 bases, 2 bases remained unmatched. Germline CDR1 and CDR2: MNHEY and SVGAGI. CDR3 residues: CASRQGRGNTIYF. Written as DNA, the CDR3 is TGTGCCAGCAGACAGGGGCGTGGAAACACCATATATTTT.

This sequence joins TRBV10-2 and TRBJ1-1, with 8 bases that match TRBD1. V shed 5 bases, J shed 1 base, and the junction held 6 bases outside the gene matches. Germline V gene sequence: CDR1 WSHSY, CDR2 SAAADI. The CDR3 loop spans 15 amino acids. For the CDR3, the DNA is TGCGCCAGCAGTTCCCGGACAGGGCAGAACACTGAAGCTTTCTTT. This translates into CASSSRTGQNTEAFF.

The V and J genes are TRBV10-1 and TRBJ1-1; no clear D gene. This CDR3 is 12 amino acids long. The ends were cut back, 2 bases at V and 8 bases at J, with 9 bases in the middle. Germline V CDR1 and CDR2: WNHNN, SYGVQD (reference sequence). DNA of the CDR3: TGCGCCAGCAGTGAGGCCAACAGAGAAGCTTTCTTT. The encoded protein is CASSEANREAFF.

The V and J genes are TRBV6-5 and TRBJ1-2; perhaps TRBD1 as D (6 bases). V lost 0 bases and J 5 bases, leaving 10 bases between the germline ends. CDR1 is MNHEY and CDR2 is SVGAGI in the germline V gene. The CDR3 extends over 14 amino acids. The CDR3 spells CASSYSDRSYGYTF. The CDR3 nucleotides are TGTGCCAGCAGTTACTCCGACAGGAGTTATGGCTACACCTTC.

This clone was seen just once. The CDR3 DNA reads TGCAGTGCTAGGGGCGGGACAGGGCAGTACTTC. Residues: CSARGGTGQYF. The chain recombines TRBV20-1 with TRBJ2-7, with TRBD1 matching over 8 bases. The V and J ends lost 3 bases and 9 bases, in that order; junction bases with no gene match: 4. The germline gives CDR1 DFQATT, CDR2 SNEGSKA (reference sequence). The CDR3 consists of 11 residues.